The rows below give T cell receptor beta chains drawn from one sample of a study of regulatory T cells in long-lasting Graves disease. Using its own MiXCR run on the multiplex PCR reads, TCRdb lists one record per CDR3 protein. The sample shows about 530,000 distinct CDR3 sequences, around 15% of them seen only once. The data were also submitted as part of a second study, on T cells in Graves' hyperthyroidism and ophthalmopathy.

Sequences were derived from peripheral blood mononuclear cells (PBMCs), sampled at new diagnosis, from a patient treated with antithyroid drugs. All receptors come from a woman aged 35-60 years with Graves disease. CDR3s include the opening cysteine and the closing phenylalanine or tryptophan. The order of the fields is V gene, CDR3 length, D gene, clone size, J gene, CDR3 protein, CDR3 DNA. A D gene is named only where the DNA matches it firmly. Size is omitted from some rows. Given values are once, few, many or a class for expanded clones.

TRBV28,11,NA,many,TRBJ2-7,CASRTNYEQYF,TGTGCCAGCAGAACTAACTACGAGCAGTACTTC
TRBV6-1,16,NA,many,TRBJ2-2,CASSDGKGGLSGELFF,TGTGCCAGCAGTGATGGGAAAGGGGGATTGTCCGGGGAGCTGTTTTTT
TRBV4-1,14,TRBD1,many,TRBJ2-5,CASSPDRGDETQYF,TGCGCCAGCAGCCCGGACAGGGGGGACGAGACCCAGTACTTC
TRBV6-2/TRBV6-3,11,NA,many,TRBJ1-1,CASSYYAEAFF,TGTGCCAGCAGTTACTATGCTGAAGCTTTCTTT
TRBV20-1,13,NA,many,TRBJ1-2,CSASRVGGYGYTF,TGCAGTGCTAGTCGTGTCGGGGGCTATGGCTACACCTTC
TRBV24-1,13,TRBD2,many,TRBJ2-1,CATSDPLSGGDIF,TGTGCCACCAGTGATCCCCTCAGCGGGGGGGACATCTTC
TRBV7-2,13,NA,many,TRBJ2-1,CASGLFGIHEQFF,TGTGCCAGCGGACTATTCGGGATCCATGAGCAGTTCTTC
TRBV12-3/TRBV12-4,13,NA,many,TRBJ2-7,CASRMTGSYEQYF,TGTGCCAGCAGGATGACAGGCTCCTACGAGCAGTACTTC
TRBV11-2,16,TRBD1,many,TRBJ1-1,CASSQGDFLMNTEAFF,TGTGCCAGCAGCCAGGGGGACTTCCTCATGAACACTGAAGCTTTCTTT
TRBV4-1,16,NA,few,TRBJ2-7,CASSQDPRYNSYEQYF,TGCGCCAGCAGCCAAGATCCTCGTTACAACTCCTACGAGCAGTACTTC
TRBV5-1,14,NA,many,TRBJ2-3,CASSLVAGAAAQYF,TGCGCCAGCAGCTTGGTTGCGGGGGCGGCAGCGCAGTATTTT
TRBV9,17,TRBD1,NA,TRBJ1-5,CASSVGPGGGPNQPQHF,TGTGCCAGCAGCGTAGGTCCAGGGGGGGGACCAAATCAGCCCCAGCATTTT
TRBV10-3,14,NA,few,TRBJ1-2,CAIRARAFNYGYTF,TGTGCCATCAGGGCCAGGGCGTTTAACTATGGCTACACCTTC
TRBV15,16,TRBD1,many,TRBJ1-1,CATSRGQGGKNTEAFF,TGTGCCACCAGCAGAGGTCAGGGGGGGAAGAACACTGAAGCTTTCTTT
TRBV19,16,TRBD1,NA,TRBJ2-5,CASSPLGTGGQETQYF,TGTGCCAGTAGTCCCCTTGGGACAGGCGGACAAGAGACCCAGTACTTC
TRBV2,13,NA,many,TRBJ1-3,CASSVVPGDTIYF,TGTGCCAGCAGTGTCGTCCCAGGAGACACCATATATTTT
TRBV13,16,NA,few,TRBJ2-1,CASSLSGARVDHEQFF,TGTGCCAGCAGCTTATCGGGGGCGCGAGTTGACCATGAGCAGTTCTTC
TRBV11-2,15,NA,many,TRBJ2-7,CASSSHGGARGEQYF,TGTGCCAGCAGCTCGCATGGTGGGGCCCGGGGGGAGCAGTACTTC
TRBV6-2/TRBV6-3,12,NA,many,TRBJ2-5,CASSPARETQYF,TGTGCCAGCAGTCCGGCTAGAGAGACCCAGTACTTC
TRBV7-8,17,NA,many,TRBJ1-1,CASSPHTRGPLNTEAFF,TGTGCCAGCAGTCCTCACACCAGGGGACCGTTGAACACTGAAGCTTTCTTT
TRBV20-1,14,NA,NA,TRBJ1-6,CSARAGPGGTPLHF,TGCAGTGCTAGAGCCGGGCCCGGGGGAACACCCCTCCACTTT
TRBV24-1,15,NA,many,TRBJ2-5,CATSEGLARTETQYF,TGTGCCACCAGTGAAGGGCTAGCGCGGACAGAGACCCAGTACTTC
TRBV6-4,16,TRBD2,NA,TRBJ2-2,CASSVFGGAETGELFF,TGTGCCAGCAGCGTCTTCGGGGGGGCCGAAACCGGGGAGCTGTTTTTT
TRBV20-1,14,NA,many,TRBJ1-4,CSAPHPGRNEKLFF,TGCAGTGCACCTCATCCAGGGCGGAATGAAAAACTGTTTTTT
TRBV4-2,16,NA,NA,TRBJ1-1,CASSQEGARTNTEAFF,TGTGCCAGCAGCCAAGAAGGTGCCAGAACGAACACTGAAGCTTTCTTT
TRBV3-1,12,NA,few,TRBJ2-7,CASSHMGLEQYF,TGTGCCAGCAGCCACATGGGTCTCGAGCAGTACTTC
TRBV6-4,15,TRBD2,NA,TRBJ2-3,CASSTAGGSTDTQYF,TGTGCCAGCAGCACAGCGGGGGGGTCAACAGATACGCAGTATTTT
TRBV5-6,13,TRBD1,many,TRBJ1-1,CASSLERTGEAFF,TGTGCCAGCAGCTTGGAGAGGACAGGTGAAGCTTTCTTT
TRBV6-1,17,TRBD2,NA,TRBJ2-7,CASRFSGPGLAGNEQYF,TGTGCCAGCCGCTTCAGCGGGCCGGGACTAGCGGGTAATGAGCAGTACTTC